This T cell receptor (beta chain) emerged from a study of OX40 agonist ivuxolimab in advanced cancers. Findings and limits, study-wide: Dose levels from 0.1 to 3.0 mg/kg saw CD4+ and CD8+ blood T cells expand clonally by week 6.

Losses at the gene ends were 1 base for V and 8 bases for J; bases not matched to a gene: 5. There are 14 residues in the CDR3. CDR1 and CDR2 (germline): SGHNT, YYREEE (reference sequence). Only in-frame clones appear in the TCRdb table, and some are missing; sequencing was by immunoSEQ multiplex PCR. Of approximately 70,000 clones in the sample, around 90% were seen once. In the case of this clone: No antigen is known for it.

The specimen was CD4+ or CD8+ T cells sorted from blood, collected in a trial of the OX40 agonist ivuxolimab. This TCR came from an adult with an advanced solid tumor such as melanoma, head and neck, liver or kidney cancer. V usage is TRBV5-4 and J usage is TRBJ2-1; 8 positions agree with TRBD2. The CDR3 is CASSLLAGIHEQFF. CDR3 bases: TGTGCCAGCAGCTTGTTAGCGGGAATACATGAGCAGTTCTTC. The full variable domain, rest sourced from reference TRBV5-4 and TRBJ2-1, is ETGVTQSPTHLIKTRGQQVTLRCSSQSGHNTVSWYQQALGQGPQFIFQYYREEENGRGNFPPRFSGLQFPNYSSELNVNALELDDSALYLCASSLLAGIHEQFFGPGTRLTVL.